A selection of T cell receptor beta chains follows, all from one sample in a study of T cell responses to AZD1222 COVID-19 vaccine. Measured with immunoSEQ multiplex PCR; TCRdb has only the in-frame clones, and not every one. The sample yields under 150,000 clones, about 85% seen once. The sample was peripheral blood, taken 28 days after the second AZD1222 dose. All receptors come from an adult who received the AZD1222 COVID-19 vaccine. Both conserved end residues are part of each CDR3. The order of the fields is D gene, V gene, clone size, J gene, CDR3 protein, CDR3 DNA. D genes are given only for firm matches. Some rows have no size entry. The others give once, few or many, or a class for an expanded clone.

>-|TRBV5-1|-|TRBJ2-2
CASSLAGTPNTGELFF
TGCGCCAGCAGCTTGGCTGGCACCCCGAACACCGGGGAGCTGTTTTTT
>-|TRBV21-1|-|TRBJ1-1
CASSKETNTEAFF
TGTGCCAGCAGCAAAGAAACGAACACTGAAGCTTTCTTT
>-|TRBV2|-|TRBJ2-7
CASSRTSGSTEQYF
TGTGCCAGCAGTCGGACCTCCGGGAGTACCGAGCAGTACTTC
>-|TRBV4-3|-|TRBJ2-6
CASSQDGGLGANVLTF
TGCGCCAGCAGCCAAGATGGGGGGCTGGGGGCCAACGTCCTGACTTTC
>TRBD2|TRBV11-2|-|TRBJ2-5
CASSLTSGDPQETQYF
TGTGCCAGCAGCTTGACTAGCGGGGACCCGCAAGAGACCCAGTACTTC
>TRBD2|TRBV7-7|-|TRBJ2-5
CASSSSGGETQYF
TGTGCCAGCAGCTCTAGCGGGGGGGAGACCCAGTACTTC
>-|TRBV7-8|-|TRBJ1-1
CASSFGAPMNTEAFF
TGTGCCAGCAGCTTCGGGGCCCCCATGAACACTGAAGCTTTCTTT
>TRBD1|TRBV7-8|-|TRBJ2-3
CASSYDRATDTQYF
TGTGCCAGCAGCTACGACAGGGCGACAGATACGCAGTATTTT
>-|TRBV5-4|once|TRBJ2-1
CASSFSRGGYNEQFF
TGTGCCAGCAGCTTTTCTCGAGGGGGCTACAATGAGCAGTTCTTC
>-|TRBV7-8|-|TRBJ1-2
CASSLLAGDGYTF
TGTGCCAGCAGCTTACTCGCGGGAGATGGCTACACCTTC
>-|TRBV2|few|TRBJ1-2
CASSEGAGYYGYTF
TGTGCCAGCAGTGAGGGGGCCGGGTACTATGGCTACACCTTC
>-|TRBV5-4|-|TRBJ1-6
CASSLGRTKNSPLHF
TGTGCCAGCAGCTTGGGAAGGACGAAAAATTCACCCCTCCACTTT
>-|TRBV7-9|-|TRBJ1-3
CASSSPGRGNTIYF
TGTGCCAGCAGCTCGCCAGGGAGGGGAAACACCATATATTTT
>TRBD1|TRBV15|-|TRBJ1-2
CATRRQGKDGYTF
TGTGCCACCAGAAGACAGGGTAAAGATGGCTACACCTTC
>-|TRBV18|-|TRBJ2-7
CASSPSPGYEQYF
TGTGCCAGCTCACCCTCCCCGGGGTACGAGCAGTACTTC
>-|TRBV6-2/TRBV6-3|-|TRBJ1-5
CASSTLGGGRRQPQHF
TGTGCCAGCAGTACCCTGGGAGGGGGTCGGCGGCAGCCCCAGCATTTT